This TCR beta chain comes out of a study of cytotoxic CD8 clonotypes in ibrutinib-treated CLL. Data came from immunoSEQ multiplex PCR; TCRdb stores just in-frame clones and leaves some out. The sample has approximately 32,000 clones, roughly two thirds seen once; the top ten hold 25% to 35%. CDR3 length equals 15 residues. Germline values: CDR1 SGHTA, CDR2 FQGNSA. V dropped 0 bases and J dropped 4 bases, with 13 bases sitting between them. The specimen comprised PBMCs, sampled before ibrutinib treatment. The J gene is TRBJ2-7, the V gene TRBV7-2, with a possible D match to TRBD2 (5 bases). This clonotype originated in a human donor with chronic lymphocytic leukemia. CDR3 sequence reads: CASSLAAGGSYEQYF. The CDR3, as DNA: TGTGCCAGCAGCTTAGCGGCCGGCGGGTCATACGAGCAGTACTTC. Looking up the rest from reference TRBV7-2 and TRBJ2-7 gives the full variable domain: GAGVSQSPSNKVTEKGKDVELRCDPISGHTALYWYRQSLGQGLEFLIYFQGNSAPDKSGLPSDRFSAERTGGSVSTLTIQRTQQEDSAVYLCASSLAAGGSYEQYFGPGTRLTVT.